Following are 5 T cell receptor beta chains from one sample sequenced in a study of cytomegalovirus exposure and HLA in healthy donors. Amplification used 60 Vbeta primers and 13 Jbeta primers. Sequencing was performed with immunoSEQ multiplex PCR; in TCRdb, only in-frame clones are kept and a portion is missing. This repertoire shows 100,000 to 150,000 clones, about 74% found once; its top ten account for roughly 7%. Sequenced sample: PBMCs. The receptors originated from a male donor in good health and CMV-seronegative.

This clone was counted between two and nine times. The chain carries TRBV5-6 and TRBJ1-1; a weak D match, TRBD1 (6 bases). V was cut by 1 base and J by 5 bases, with 12 bases left in between. Per the germline V gene, CDR1 is SGHDT and CDR2 is YYEEEE. CDR3 length: 14 residues. Here the CDR3 DNA reads TGTGCCAGCAGCTTGATTGGGGGCGGGACTGAAGCTTTCTTT. Protein: CASSLIGGGTEAFF.

J is TRBJ1-1 and V is TRBV6-1; TRBD1 matches 8 bases. After removal of 5 bases from V and 2 bases from J, the junction contained 7 bases not matched to a gene. The CDR3 loop spans 15 amino acids. Germline values: CDR1 MNHNS, CDR2 SASEGT. This chain's CDR3 is CASSNRDRINTEAFF. The CDR3 DNA reads as TGTGCCAGCAGTAACCGGGACAGGATTAACACTGAAGCTTTCTTT.

This clone has just a few counts. The chain combines TRBV9 with TRBJ2-1; D gene ambiguous. V lost 2 bases and J 7 bases, leaving 10 bases between the germline ends. The CDR3 has 13 residues. CDR1 SGDLS and CDR2 YYNGEE come from the germline V gene. The CDR3 DNA sequence: TGTGCCAGCAGCGTTGAACTTACTAATGAGCAGTTCTTC. It translates to CASSVELTNEQFF.

The chain carries TRBV11-2 and TRBJ2-7; D possibly corresponds to TRBD2 (5 bases). The V end was cut by 2 bases, the J end by 5 bases, with 10 bases between. The CDR3 has 13 amino acids. Germline CDR1 and CDR2: SGHAT and FQNNGV. DNA for the CDR3: TGTGCCAGCAGCTTACAAGTGGAGGACGAGCAGTACTTC. It encodes CASSLQVEDEQYF. The variable domain in full, with the rest retrieved from reference TRBV11-2 and TRBJ2-7, is EAGVAQSPRYKIIEKRQSVAFWCNPISGHATLYWYQQILGQGPKLLIQFQNNGVVDDSQLPKDRFSAERLKGVDSTLKIQPAKLEDSAVYLCASSLQVEDEQYFGPGTRLTVT.

The chain couples TRBV2 to TRBJ1-5; the D gene is possibly TRBD1 (5 bases). The V gene lost 4 bases and the J gene lost 4 bases, with 20 bases spanning the gap. Germline CDR1 and CDR2: SNHLY and FYNNEI. The CDR3 loop spans 17 amino acids. The CDR3 DNA is TGTGCCAGCAGTGTTCAATCCGAAGACAGCCTTAATCAGCCCCAGCATTTT. This encodes CASSVQSEDSLNQPQHF.